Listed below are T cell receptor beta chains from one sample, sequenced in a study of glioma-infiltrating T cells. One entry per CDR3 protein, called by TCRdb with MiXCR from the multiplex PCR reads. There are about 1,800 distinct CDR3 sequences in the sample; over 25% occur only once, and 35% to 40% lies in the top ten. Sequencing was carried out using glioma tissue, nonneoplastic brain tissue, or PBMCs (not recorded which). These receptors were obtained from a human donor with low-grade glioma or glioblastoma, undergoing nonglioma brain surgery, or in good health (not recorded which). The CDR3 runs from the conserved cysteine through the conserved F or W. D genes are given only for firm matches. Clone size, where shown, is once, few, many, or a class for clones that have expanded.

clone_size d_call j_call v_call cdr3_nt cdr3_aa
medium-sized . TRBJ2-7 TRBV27 TGTGCCAGCAGTACCTCCGGGAGCCAAAGCTCCTACGAGCAGTACTTC CASSTSGSQSSYEQYF
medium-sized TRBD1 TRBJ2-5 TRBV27 TGTGCCAGCAGTTCGACAGGGCCACCGGGGACCCAGTACTTC CASSSTGPPGTQYF
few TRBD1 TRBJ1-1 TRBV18 TGTGCCAGCTCCGGACAGGGGGGTCAGGCTTTCTTT CASSGQGGQAFF
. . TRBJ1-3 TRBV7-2 TGTGCCGGCAGCTCCGGGGAGCGTTACTCTGGAAACACCATATATTTT CAGSSGERYSGNTIYF
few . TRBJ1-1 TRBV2 TGTGCCAGCAGTCAACAGGGTCCTCAGCTGAACACTGAAGCTTTCTTT CASSQQGPQLNTEAFF
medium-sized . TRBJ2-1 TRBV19 TGTGCCAGTAGTCAACTATCGTCCTACAATGAGCAGTTCTTC CASSQLSSYNEQFF
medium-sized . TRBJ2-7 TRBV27 TGTGCCAGCAGCCGCGCCCCCACAGGAGCTACCTACGAGCAGTACTTC CASSRAPTGATYEQYF
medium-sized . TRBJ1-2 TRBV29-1 TGCAGCGTTGATTCTGGCTACACCTTC CSVDSGYTF
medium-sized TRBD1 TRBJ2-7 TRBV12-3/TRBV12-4 TGTGCCAGCAGTTTAGGACAGGGATACGAGCAGTACTTC CASSLGQGYEQYF
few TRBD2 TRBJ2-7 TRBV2 TGTGCCAGCAGTGAATCCAGCGGGAGCGGCGAGCAGTACTTC CASSESSGSGEQYF
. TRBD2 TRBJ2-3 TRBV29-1 TGCAGCGCCGGGACTAGCGGGTACGATACGCAGTATTTT CSAGTSGYDTQYF
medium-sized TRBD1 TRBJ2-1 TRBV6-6 TGTGCCAGCAGTTACTCGATGATAGGGACAGGGACGCAGTTCTTC CASSYSMIGTGTQFF
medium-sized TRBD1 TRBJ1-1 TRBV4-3 TGCGCCAGCAGCCAAGATTCCCTGGGACAGGGGCAGAACACTGAAGCTTTCTTT CASSQDSLGQGQNTEAFF
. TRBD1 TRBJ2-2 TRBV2 TGTGCCAGCAGTGAACGAGACAGGGGGCGTTCCGGGGAGCTGTTTTTT CASSERDRGRSGELFF
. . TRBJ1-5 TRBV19 TGTGCCAGTAGAGGGACATTTAATAGCAATCAGCCCCAGCATTTT CASRGTFNSNQPQHF
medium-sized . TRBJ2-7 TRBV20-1 TGCAGTGCTAGAGAGTACCTGGAGGAGACCTACGAGCAGTACTTC CSAREYLEETYEQYF
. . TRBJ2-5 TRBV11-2 TGTGCCAGCAGCCGACAGATACAAGAGACCCAGTACTTC CASSRQIQETQYF
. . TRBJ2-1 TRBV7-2 TGTGCCAGCAGCTTAGGGGGGTCGGGACGAGCCTACAATGAGCAGTTCTTC CASSLGGSGRAYNEQFF
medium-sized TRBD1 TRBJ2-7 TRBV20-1 TGCAGTGCTAGACCTCAAAACAGGGGGTCGACCTACGAGCAGTACTTC CSARPQNRGSTYEQYF
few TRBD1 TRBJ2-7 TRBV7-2 TGTGCCAGCAGCAAAACCTCGGGACAGGGTTACGAGCAGTACTTC CASSKTSGQGYEQYF
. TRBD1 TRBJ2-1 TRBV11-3 TGTGCCAGCAGCTTACTTGGACAGGGAGTAGTAGGCAATGAGCAGTTCTTC CASSLLGQGVVGNEQFF
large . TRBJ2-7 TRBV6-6 TGTGCCAGCAGTTACGCTGACACGATTGGAGGCTACGAGCAGTACTTC CASSYADTIGGYEQYF
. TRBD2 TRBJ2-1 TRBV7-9 TGTGCCAGCAGCTTATGGACCGGGGAGGGGTTGTGGCCCTACAATGAGCAGTTCTTC CASSLWTGEGLWPYNEQFF
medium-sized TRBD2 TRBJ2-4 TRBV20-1 TGCAGTGCTAGAGGGGCTCCAGCGGGAGACGGAAACATTCAGTACTTC CSARGAPAGDGNIQYF
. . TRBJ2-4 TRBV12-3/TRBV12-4 TGTGGCAGCAGTCCGACTAGTACCAAAAACATTCAGTACTTC CGSSPTSTKNIQYF
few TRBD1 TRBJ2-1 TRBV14 TGTGCCAGCAGACAAGGGACAGGCTCCTACAATGAGCAGTTCTTC CASRQGTGSYNEQFF
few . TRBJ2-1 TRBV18 TGTGCCAGCTCAGGGGGTAGCTCCTACAATGAGCAGTTCTTC CASSGGSSYNEQFF
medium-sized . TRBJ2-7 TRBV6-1 TGTGCCAGCAGTGAAGACTGGAACTCCTACGAGCAGTACTTC CASSEDWNSYEQYF
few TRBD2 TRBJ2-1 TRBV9 TGTGCCAGCAGCTCGAGCGGGAAATTAGATGAGCAGTTCTTC CASSSSGKLDEQFF
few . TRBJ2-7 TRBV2 TGTGCCAGCAGTCCTCCCGGGAGTTACTACGAGCAGTACTTC CASSPPGSYYEQYF
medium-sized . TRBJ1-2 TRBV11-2 TGTGCCAGTGAAGGTCAAACCCTCTGGGGGGGATATGGCTACACCTTC CASEGQTLWGGYGYTF
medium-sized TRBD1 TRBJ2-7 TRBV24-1 TGTGCCACCAGTGAGGACAGGGGAGCCTACGAGCAGTACTTC CATSEDRGAYEQYF
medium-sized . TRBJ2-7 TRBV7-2 TGTGCCAGCAGTCGCCGGGCTCAGGGGAGCGGCGAGCAGTACTTC CASSRRAQGSGEQYF
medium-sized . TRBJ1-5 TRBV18 TGTGCCAGCTCACTTCGACAGGCGGGCAATCAGCCCCAGCATTTT CASSLRQAGNQPQHF
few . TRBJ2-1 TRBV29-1 TGCAGCGTTGGTGAGGGTAGCTCCTACAATGAGCAGTTCTTC CSVGEGSSYNEQFF
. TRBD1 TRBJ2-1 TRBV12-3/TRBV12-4 TGTGCCCGCAGTCCGAGGACAGGAGCCTCCTACAATGAGCAGTTCTTC CARSPRTGASYNEQFF
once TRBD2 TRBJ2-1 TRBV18 TGTGCCAGCTCACCTCGGACTAGCGATTACAATGAGAAGTTCTTT CASSPRTSDYNEKFF
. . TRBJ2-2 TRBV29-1 TGCAGCGTCCTCTTAGGGCTGTCCCCCGGGGAGCTGTTTTTT CSVLLGLSPGELFF
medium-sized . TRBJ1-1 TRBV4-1 TGCGCCAGCAGCCACGGACCGGACATGAACACTGAAGCTTTCTTT CASSHGPDMNTEAFF
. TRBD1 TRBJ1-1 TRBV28 TGTGCCGGCAGTTTACGCCTGTACAGGGGGGATGAAGCTTTCTTT CAGSLRLYRGDEAFF
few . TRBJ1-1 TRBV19 TGTGCCAGTAGTATTCCAGGGGCCACTGAAGCTTTCTTT CASSIPGATEAFF